Listed below are T cell receptor beta chains from one sample, sequenced in a study of T cell changes during pregnancy in multiple sclerosis. Sequencing used immunoSEQ multiplex PCR; TCRdb keeps in-frame clones, though not all of them. Of 45,000 to 60,000 clones in the sample, around nine tenths are singletons; the top ten hold about 0.37%. This material consisted of CD4+ T cells from peripheral blood mononuclear cells, taken before pregnancy. Receptors originate from a female donor with multiple sclerosis, enrolled in a pregnancy study. Each CDR3 is given with its conserved first and last residue. Fields, in order: clone size, J gene, V gene, D gene, CDR3 protein, CDR3 DNA. A D gene is named only where the DNA matches it firmly. Clone size is not always given. Where it is, it says once, few, many or a class for expanded clones.

size: NA; J: TRBJ2-5; V: TRBV7-9; D: TRBD2; CDR3: CASSLPETSGRRETQYF; DNA: TGTGCCAGCAGCTTACCAGAAACTAGCGGGAGGAGGGAGACCCAGTACTTC
size: NA; J: TRBJ2-7; V: TRBV5-1; D: NA; CDR3: CASSLLSLGAATYEQYF; DNA: TGCGCCAGCAGCTTGTTGTCGCTGGGGGCGGCAACCTACGAGCAGTACTTC
size: NA; J: TRBJ1-5; V: TRBV7-2; D: TRBD1; CDR3: CASSATTGGHQPQHF; DNA: TGTGCCAGCAGCGCCACGACAGGGGGGCATCAGCCCCAGCATTTT
size: NA; J: TRBJ1-1; V: TRBV7-8; D: TRBD1; CDR3: CASSLRTGSKTEAFF; DNA: TGTGCCAGCAGCCTTCGGACAGGGTCGAAGACTGAAGCTTTCTTT
size: NA; J: TRBJ2-3; V: TRBV6-5; D: TRBD2; CDR3: CASSYGGSSSDTQYF; DNA: TGTGCCAGCAGTTACGGCGGGAGCAGTTCAGATACGCAGTATTTT
size: NA; J: TRBJ2-7; V: TRBV28; D: NA; CDR3: CASSSPPGLAFSYEQYF; DNA: TGTGCCAGCAGTTCGCCCCCGGGTCTTGCTTTTTCCTACGAGCAGTACTTC
size: NA; J: TRBJ2-1; V: TRBV27; D: TRBD2; CDR3: CASRKTIAGTFEQFF; DNA: TGTGCCAGCAGGAAAACCATAGCGGGCACATTTGAGCAGTTCTTC
size: NA; J: TRBJ2-4; V: TRBV19; D: NA; CDR3: CASSMGAVRGVIQYF; DNA: TGTGCCAGTAGTATGGGGGCAGTACGGGGGGTCATTCAGTACTTC
size: NA; J: TRBJ1-2; V: TRBV7-2; D: NA; CDR3: CASSATTSSYGYTF; DNA: TGTGCCAGCAGCGCAACGACATCGAGTTATGGCTACACCTTC
size: NA; J: TRBJ1-2; V: TRBV11-2; D: TRBD1; CDR3: CASSLVGRGLSYTF; DNA: TGTGCCAGCAGCTTAGTAGGCAGGGGGTTGAGCTACACCTTC
size: once; J: TRBJ2-5; V: TRBV5-1; D: TRBD2; CDR3: CASSSRAGGETQYF; DNA: TGCGCCAGCAGCTCGCGGGCGGGAGGAGAGACCCAGTACTTC
size: NA; J: TRBJ1-1; V: TRBV9; D: NA; CDR3: CASTSGQGSTEAFF; DNA: TGTGCCAGCACCTCTGGCCAGGGTAGCACTGAAGCTTTCTTT
size: NA; J: TRBJ2-3; V: TRBV7-3; D: NA; CDR3: CASSRSGGEADTQYF; DNA: TGTGCCAGCAGCCGTTCCGGTGGGGAGGCGGATACGCAGTATTTT
size: NA; J: TRBJ1-4; V: TRBV19; D: NA; CDR3: CASSMTRGPTNEKLFF; DNA: TGTGCCAGTAGTATGACCAGGGGTCCAACTAATGAAAAACTGTTTTTT
size: few; J: TRBJ1-1; V: TRBV30; D: NA; CDR3: CAWSGNSLALGTEAFF; DNA: TGTGCCTGGAGTGGGAACTCGTTAGCTTTGGGCACTGAAGCTTTCTTT
size: NA; J: TRBJ2-5; V: TRBV29-1; D: NA; CDR3: CSVVAVKETQYF; DNA: TGCAGCGTTGTAGCGGTGAAAGAGACCCAGTACTTC
size: NA; J: TRBJ2-1; V: TRBV5-1; D: NA; CDR3: CASSEADEQFF; DNA: TGCGCCAGCAGCGAAGCCGATGAGCAGTTCTTC
size: once; J: TRBJ1-2; V: TRBV28; D: TRBD1; CDR3: CASSFEGAPSYGYTF; DNA: TGTGCCAGCAGTTTTGAGGGGGCGCCCAGCTATGGCTACACCTTC
size: once; J: TRBJ1-2; V: TRBV29-1; D: NA; CDR3: CSVADKGYGYTF; DNA: TGCAGCGTAGCCGACAAGGGGTATGGCTACACCTTC
size: NA; J: TRBJ1-2; V: TRBV9; D: NA; CDR3: CASSVEGYGYTF; DNA: TGTGCCAGCAGCGTGGAGGGCTATGGCTACACCTTC
size: NA; J: TRBJ1-5; V: TRBV4-3; D: NA; CDR3: CASSQDGRNQPQHF; DNA: TGCGCCAGCAGCCAAGATGGCCGAAATCAGCCCCAGCATTTT
size: NA; J: TRBJ2-5; V: TRBV20-1; D: TRBD2; CDR3: CSATSGTSQYF; DNA: TGCAGTGCTACTAGCGGGACCTCCCAGTACTTC
size: NA; J: TRBJ2-7; V: TRBV4-1; D: NA; CDR3: CASSLWGVAEFYEQYF; DNA: TGCGCCAGCAGCCTATGGGGAGTAGCGGAATTTTACGAGCAGTACTTC
size: NA; J: TRBJ2-1; V: TRBV4-2; D: TRBD2; CDR3: CASSQGGGLARDEQFF; DNA: TGTGCCAGCAGCCAAGGGGGGGGACTAGCTAGAGATGAGCAGTTCTTC
size: NA; J: TRBJ2-1; V: TRBV7-2; D: NA; CDR3: CASSHVWGGLDEQFF; DNA: TGTGCCAGCAGCCACGTGTGGGGGGGGCTTGATGAGCAGTTCTTC
size: few; J: TRBJ1-1; V: TRBV5-1; D: NA; CDR3: CASSLSRGRGAEAFF; DNA: TGCGCCAGCAGCTTGTCTCGGGGTAGAGGCGCTGAAGCTTTCTTT
size: NA; J: TRBJ1-5; V: TRBV28; D: TRBD1; CDR3: CASTTGQGANQPQHF; DNA: TGTGCCAGCACTACGGGCCAGGGGGCGAATCAGCCCCAGCATTTT